A selection of T cell receptor beta chains follows, all from one sample in a study of cytomegalovirus exposure and HLA in healthy donors. Profiling relied on immunoSEQ multiplex PCR, and the TCRdb table lists in-frame clones only, not all of them. Of 65,000 to 75,000 clones listed, approximately 67% are singletons. Sequenced: PBMCs. Receptors originate from a woman in her twenties or thirties in good health and CMV-seronegative. CDR3s include the opening cysteine and the closing phenylalanine or tryptophan. The D gene is left open where the match is weak. Size values are once, few and many counts, or a class for expanded clones, and some rows have none.

j_call,d_call,v_call,clone_size,cdr3_aa,cdr3_nt
TRBJ1-6,TRBD1,TRBV14,.,CASSQRQGAGSPLHF,TGTGCCAGCAGCCAGCGACAGGGAGCGGGTTCACCCCTCCACTTT
TRBJ1-5,.,TRBV5-1,once,CASSLIEGINSNQPQHF,TGCGCCAGCAGCTTGATCGAGGGCATTAATAGCAATCAGCCCCAGCATTTT
TRBJ2-2,TRBD1,TRBV2,.,CASRRTGTGELFF,TGTGCCAGCAGGAGGACAGGGACCGGGGAGCTGTTTTTT
TRBJ2-3,TRBD2,TRBV11-3,.,CASSLLAGTDTQYF,TGTGCCAGCAGCTTACTAGCGGGGACAGATACGCAGTATTTT
TRBJ1-4,.,TRBV5-1,.,CASSLDTEKLFF,TGCGCCAGCAGCCTCGACACCGAAAAACTGTTTTTT
TRBJ2-1,TRBD2,TRBV28,once,CASSVQRGGYNEQFF,TGTGCCAGCAGTGTTCAGCGGGGGGGCTACAATGAGCAGTTCTTC
TRBJ2-3,TRBD2,TRBV6-5,.,CASSYGGGNTDTQYF,TGTGCCAGCAGTTATGGCGGGGGGAACACAGATACGCAGTATTTT
TRBJ1-4,.,TRBV5-4,once,CASSRSLNEKLFF,TGTGCCAGCAGCAGGAGCTTAAATGAAAAACTGTTTTTT
TRBJ2-3,.,TRBV11-2,.,CASSWRTGTDTQYF,TGTGCCAGCAGCTGGAGGACTGGCACAGATACGCAGTATTTT
TRBJ2-1,.,TRBV4-1,.,CASSQEPWNEQFF,TGCGCCAGCAGCCAGGAGCCTTGGAATGAGCAGTTCTTC
TRBJ2-5,.,TRBV27,.,CASSLRDNQETQYF,TGTGCCAGCAGTTTAAGGGACAACCAAGAGACCCAGTACTTC
TRBJ1-4,.,TRBV7-8,.,CASSLEWQEKLFF,TGTGCCAGCAGCTTAGAGTGGCAAGAAAAACTGTTTTTT
TRBJ2-3,.,TRBV11-2,.,CASSFLLTDTQYF,TGTGCCAGCAGCTTCCTTCTCACAGATACGCAGTATTTT
TRBJ2-7,TRBD2,TRBV7-8,few,CASGQRGAYEQYF,TGTGCCTCCGGGCAGCGGGGGGCCTACGAGCAGTACTTC
TRBJ1-4,TRBD1,TRBV7-9,.,CASSLATTTGVQEGEKLFF,TGTGCCAGCAGCCTCGCTACGACCACAGGGGTACAGGAAGGAGAAAAACTGTTTTTT
TRBJ1-2,TRBD1,TRBV5-4,.,CASSPGQGVNYGYTF,TGTGCCAGCAGCCCCGGACAGGGGGTGAACTATGGCTACACCTTC
TRBJ1-6,TRBD1,TRBV30,.,CARAGTGDSPLHF,TGTGCCAGAGCCGGGACAGGGGATTCACCCCTCCACTTT
TRBJ2-3,TRBD1,TRBV7-2,.,CASSLTGQGVDTQYF,TGTGCCAGCAGCCTCACGGGACAGGGGGTTGATACGCAGTATTTT
TRBJ2-7,.,TRBV7-8,.,CASSLGGGGEQYF,TGTGCCAGCAGCTTAGGGGGGGGCGGCGAGCAGTACTTC
TRBJ2-7,TRBD1,TRBV28,.,CASSLPNRGSVEQYF,TGTGCCAGCAGTTTACCCAACAGGGGGAGCGTCGAGCAGTACTTC
TRBJ2-3,TRBD2,TRBV13,.,CASSLPTGGGTDTQYF,TGTGCCAGCAGCTTACCGACGGGGGGTGGCACAGATACGCAGTATTTT
TRBJ2-1,TRBD2,TRBV6-6,.,CASSFRAGAGEQFF,TGTGCCAGCAGTTTTCGAGCGGGGGCGGGCGAGCAGTTCTTC
TRBJ2-3,.,TRBV6-1,few,CASSSSRAGTDTQYF,TGTGCCAGCAGTTCTTCCAGGGCTGGCACAGATACGCAGTATTTT
TRBJ2-3,TRBD1,TRBV9,.,CASSFRQGEGTDTQYF,TGTGCCAGCAGCTTTAGACAGGGGGAAGGCACAGATACGCAGTATTTT
TRBJ1-2,TRBD1,TRBV6-6,.,CASTWTGTGGYTF,TGTGCCAGCACCTGGACAGGGACTGGGGGCTACACCTTC
TRBJ1-2,.,TRBV7-2,.,CASSLGGTPNYGYTF,TGTGCCAGCAGCTTAGGCGGGACTCCTAACTATGGCTACACCTTC
TRBJ1-5,.,TRBV20-1,few,CSATGNGPQHF,TGCAGTGCTACAGGGAACGGTCCCCAGCATTTT
TRBJ1-1,.,TRBV11-2,.,CASSAGGRDTEAFF,TGTGCCAGCAGCGCGGGGGGCAGAGACACTGAAGCTTTCTTT
TRBJ1-1,TRBD1,TRBV7-6,.,CASSSQWTGALRTEAFF,TGTGCCAGCAGCTCTCAATGGACAGGGGCCCTTCGCACTGAAGCTTTCTTT
TRBJ2-2,TRBD2,TRBV5-5,few,CASSPTSGVAGELFF,TGCGCCAGCAGCCCTACTAGCGGGGTCGCCGGGGAGCTGTTTTTT
TRBJ2-7,TRBD2,TRBV28,.,CASSSGAGGFPYEQYF,TGTGCCAGCAGTTCTGGAGCGGGGGGCTTCCCCTACGAGCAGTACTTC
TRBJ2-2,.,TRBV14,.,CASSRAPGELFF,TGTGCCAGCAGCCGGGCGCCCGGGGAGCTGTTTTTT
TRBJ1-1,.,TRBV14,.,CASSQTGWNTEAFF,TGTGCCAGCAGCCAAACAGGGTGGAACACTGAAGCTTTCTTT
TRBJ1-5,TRBD1,TRBV29-1,.,CSVSGRGQPQHF,TGCAGCGTTAGTGGCAGGGGGCAGCCCCAGCATTTT
TRBJ1-2,.,TRBV15,.,CATSRSNRDYGYTF,TGTGCCACCAGCAGATCGAACAGGGACTATGGCTACACCTTC
TRBJ1-3,TRBD1,TRBV15,.,CATSRGQGPGNTIYF,TGTGCCACCAGCAGAGGACAGGGGCCCGGAAACACCATATATTTT
TRBJ1-6,TRBD1,TRBV18,.,CASSPRESRGFNSPLHF,TGTGCCAGCTCACCAAGAGAGAGCAGGGGGTTTAATTCACCCCTCCACTTT
TRBJ1-2,TRBD1,TRBV6-5,.,CASSPRTGYGYTF,TGTGCCAGCAGTCCCCGGACAGGGTATGGCTACACCTTC
TRBJ1-1,TRBD1,TRBV6-5,.,CASSTTTGSTEAFF,TGTGCCAGCAGCACAACGACAGGGTCCACTGAAGCTTTCTTT
TRBJ2-3,TRBD2,TRBV7-7,.,CASSSGLAGVDTQYF,TGTGCCAGCAGCTCGGGACTAGCGGGGGTAGATACGCAGTATTTT
TRBJ1-1,.,TRBV5-1,.,CASSLAGGRNTEAFF,TGCGCCAGCAGCTTGGCTGGGGGGAGGAACACTGAAGCTTTCTTT
TRBJ1-3,.,TRBV27,once,CASSSLATEHSGNTIYF,TGTGCCAGCAGTTCGCTCGCGACAGAACACTCTGGAAACACCATATATTTT
TRBJ2-2,TRBD2,TRBV7-9,.,CASSLAGLGTGELFF,TGTGCCAGCAGCTTAGCGGGACTAGGGACCGGGGAGCTGTTTTTT
TRBJ2-3,TRBD2,TRBV7-3,.,CASRHSSGGAADTQYF,TGTGCCAGCAGGCACTCTAGCGGGGGGGCCGCAGATACGCAGTATTTT
TRBJ2-5,TRBD2,TRBV6-5,few,CASSWTSGPFEYF,TGTGCCAGCAGTTGGACTAGCGGTCCGTTTGAGTACTTC
TRBJ1-4,.,TRBV5-6,.,CASSPGATNEKLFF,TGTGCCAGCAGCCCAGGTGCAACTAATGAAAAACTGTTTTTT
TRBJ1-1,.,TRBV5-4,.,CASSFSDTEAFF,TGTGCCAGCAGCTTTAGTGACACTGAAGCTTTCTTT
TRBJ1-2,.,TRBV7-2,.,CASSQDSGAGYGYTF,TGCGCCAGCAGCCAAGATTCAGGGGCCGGGTATGGCTACACCTTC
TRBJ2-7,TRBD1,TRBV7-8,.,CASSFHDRALGEQYF,TGTGCCAGCAGCTTTCACGACAGGGCACTAGGCGAGCAGTACTTC
TRBJ1-2,TRBD1,TRBV6-7,.,CASSGLQGLIYGYTF,TGTGCCAGCAGTGGCCTACAGGGGCTAATCTATGGCTACACCTTC
TRBJ2-7,.,TRBV21-1,.,CASSKGDRLSYEQYF,TGTGCCAGCAGCAAAGGAGACAGACTCTCCTACGAGCAGTACTTC